A selection of T cell receptor beta chains follows, all from one sample in a study of OX40 agonist ivuxolimab in advanced cancers. The repertoire was sequenced with immunoSEQ multiplex PCR; TCRdb's copy has only in-frame clones and lacks some. The profile shows 50,000 to 70,000 clones, around 87% of them singletons. Sequencing was performed on CD4+ or CD8+ T cells sorted from blood, taken in a trial of the OX40 agonist ivuxolimab. Receptors originate from an adult with an advanced solid tumor such as melanoma, head and neck, liver or kidney cancer. Each CDR3 is given with its conserved first and last residue. A D gene is named only where the DNA matches it firmly. Expanded clones get a size class; other rows say once, few or many, or leave the size out.

V gene	J gene	D gene	clone size	CDR3 DNA	CDR3 protein
TRBV6-6	TRBJ2-7	TRBD1	.	TGTGCCAGCAGTTATTCCACCGGGACAGGACTTCTTGAGCAGTACTTC	CASSYSTGTGLLEQYF
TRBV7-3	TRBJ2-7	TRBD2	.	TGTGCCAGCAGCCCCTCCGGCGGGGGCGAGCAGTACTTC	CASSPSGGGEQYF
TRBV13	TRBJ1-4	.	.	TGTGCCAGCAGCTTAGCCCCCCGCGAGGGTCCCCATGAAAAACTGTTTTTT	CASSLAPREGPHEKLFF
TRBV5-4	TRBJ2-1	.	.	TGTGCCAGCAGCCTCCACACCGGGCTGAACAATGAGCAGTTCTTC	CASSLHTGLNNEQFF
TRBV30	TRBJ1-1	.	.	TGTGCCTGGAGTGCCGGGGTAACCCGGACGAACACTGAAGCTTTCTTT	CAWSAGVTRTNTEAFF
TRBV7-9	TRBJ2-1	.	.	TGTGCCAGCAGCTTAGTGCCGAATGAGCAGTTCTTC	CASSLVPNEQFF
TRBV11-2	TRBJ2-5	TRBD2	.	TGTGCCAGCAGCCAATTAGCGGGGGGGAGAGAGACCCAGTACTTC	CASSQLAGGRETQYF
TRBV13	TRBJ1-6	.	.	TGTGCCAGCAGCTTAGGGGAGTGGCGTTCACCCCTCCACTTT	CASSLGEWRSPLHF
TRBV6-1	TRBJ1-4	.	.	TGTGCCAGCAGTACCAGCGGGGGGCGGGAAAAACTGTTTTTT	CASSTSGGREKLFF
TRBV6-1	TRBJ2-7	.	.	TGTGCCAGCAGTGAACCCCTGGACTCCTACGAGCAGTACTTC	CASSEPLDSYEQYF
TRBV14	TRBJ2-5	.	once	TGTGCCAGCAGCCAAGATTCCGGCAGGCAAGAGACCCAGTACTTC	CASSQDSGRQETQYF
TRBV27	TRBJ1-6	.	.	TGTGCCAGCAGTTCCCTGACCTCCGGGGGCCGTAATTCACCCCTCCACTTT	CASSSLTSGGRNSPLHF
TRBV30	TRBJ2-1	.	.	TGTGCCTGGAGTGTATTGGGGGGCGCCTCTTACAATGAGCAGTTCTTC	CAWSVLGGASYNEQFF
TRBV15	TRBJ1-5	.	.	TGTGCCACCAGCAGAGCCCGACCTCAGCCCCAGCATTTT	CATSRARPQPQHF
TRBV6-1	TRBJ2-5	.	.	TGTGCCACTCTTGGGGCAGTCCAAGAGACCCAGTACTTC	CATLGAVQETQYF
TRBV7-8	TRBJ1-4	.	.	TGTGCCAGCAGCACCGTTCGGCTAGAGGAAAAACTGTTTTTT	CASSTVRLEEKLFF